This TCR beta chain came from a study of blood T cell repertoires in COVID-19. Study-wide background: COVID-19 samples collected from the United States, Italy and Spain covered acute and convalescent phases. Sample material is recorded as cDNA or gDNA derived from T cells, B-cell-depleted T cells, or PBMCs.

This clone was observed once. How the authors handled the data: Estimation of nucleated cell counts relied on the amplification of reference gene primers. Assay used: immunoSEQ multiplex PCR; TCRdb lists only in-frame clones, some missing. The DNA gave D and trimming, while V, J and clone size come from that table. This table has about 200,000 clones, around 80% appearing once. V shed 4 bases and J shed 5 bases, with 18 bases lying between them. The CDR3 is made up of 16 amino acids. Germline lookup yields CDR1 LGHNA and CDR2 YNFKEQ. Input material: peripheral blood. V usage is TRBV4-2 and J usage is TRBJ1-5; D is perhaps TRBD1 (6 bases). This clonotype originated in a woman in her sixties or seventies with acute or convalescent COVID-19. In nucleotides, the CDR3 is TGTGCCAGCAGCCTTGAGGCCCGACAGGTACATCAGCCCCAGCATTTT. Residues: CASSLEARQVHQPQHF.